The 17 T cell receptor beta chains below all came from one sample that was sequenced in a study of T cell changes during pregnancy in multiple sclerosis. The assay was immunoSEQ multiplex PCR, and TCRdb's table has in-frame clones only and misses some. Of under 6,000 clones listed, roughly four fifths were seen once; the top ten hold roughly 15%. Sequencing used CD8+ T cells from peripheral blood mononuclear cells, obtained in the second trimester of pregnancy. The receptors stem from a female donor in good health, enrolled as a control in a pregnancy study.

CDR3: CASSRGGLFNEQFF. The CDR3 DNA reads as TGTGCCAGCAGTCGGGGGGGCCTTTTTAATGAGCAGTTCTTC. The chain is built from TRBV14 and TRBJ2-1; 8 bases match TRBD2. CDR1 is SGHDN, CDR2 FVKESK, per germline. With V trimmed by 6 bases and J by 7 bases, 8 bases remained unmatched. This CDR3 is built from 14 residues.

This clone was recorded once. In DNA form, the CDR3 reads TGTGCTAGTGGTTTCCCCCAAGGGGACACGTGGGGAAACACCATATATTTT. Its translation is CASGFPQGDTWGNTIYF. V gene TRBV12-5 combines with J gene TRBJ1-3, with D tentatively TRBD1 (6 bases). Germline V lookup: CDR1 LGHNT, CDR2 FRNRAP. The CDR3 sequence is 17 residues long. The V end was cut by 3 bases, the J end by 4 bases, with 19 bases between.

V is TRBV27 and J is TRBJ2-7; a weak D match, TRBD1 (6 bases). The germline V and J ends were trimmed by 4 bases and 4 bases, with 8 bases remaining between them. The CDR3 runs 12 residues. CDR1 and CDR2 (germline): MNHEY, SMNVEV (reference sequence). The CDR3 loop is CASSSQGYEQYF. As DNA, the CDR3 is TGTGCCAGCAGTTCGCAGGGGTACGAGCAGTACTTC.

The V gene is TRBV27, the J gene TRBJ2-1; D is perhaps TRBD2 (7 bases). The CDR3 sequence is 14 residues long. V gave up 1 base and J gave up 7 bases, with 11 bases separating them. The germline V gene has CDR1 MNHEY and CDR2 SMNVEV (reference sequence). The CDR3 loop reads CASSLLGGRNEQFF. As DNA, the CDR3 is TGTGCCAGCAGTTTATTGGGGGGGCGTAATGAGCAGTTCTTC.

Note on this clone: One junction end does not reproduce the germline sequence, and a read error may be involved. The gene calls are TRBV7-3 and TRBJ1-1; no clear D. CDR3 length equals 13 residues. CDR1 SGHTA and CDR2 FQGTGA come from the germline V gene. This CDR3 is CASSLKVRDPHHF. CDR3 sequence (DNA): TGTGCCAGCAGTCTTAAGGTCCGGGATCCCCACCACTTT.

The V call is TRBV19, the J call TRBJ2-7; 7 bases line up with TRBD2. The germline V gene has CDR1 LNHDA and CDR2 SQIVND (reference sequence). The CDR3 contains 13 residues. V lost 6 bases, J lost 1 base, and 3 bases stayed unmatched. The DNA for the CDR3 is TGTGCCAGTAGCCCTAGCGGATCCTACGAGCAGTACTTC. Protein product: CASSPSGSYEQYF.

J is TRBJ2-1 and V is TRBV29-1; 7 bases agree with TRBD2. The germline gives CDR1 SQVTM, CDR2 ANQGSEA. The V segment lost 6 bases and the J segment 3 bases; nucleotides outside the gene matches: 11. This CDR3 has 15 residues. The CDR3 DNA sequence: TGCAGCGTCCCTGAGGGAGGGACCGACTACAATGAGCAGTTCTTC. Translating it yields CSVPEGGTDYNEQFF.

This chain joins TRBV19 and TRBJ2-7; tentative D call: TRBD1 (6 bases). Germline loops: CDR1 LNHDA, CDR2 SQIVND (reference sequence). The CDR3 is made up of 14 amino acids. V lost 7 bases to trimming and J lost 0 bases, with 13 bases between them. CDR3 residues: CASNPGQSSYEQYF. CDR3 coding DNA: TGTGCCAGTAACCCAGGACAGAGCTCCTACGAGCAGTACTTC.

The rearrangement links TRBV19 to TRBJ2-3; 9 nucleotides align to TRBD2. Trimming cost V 0 bases and J 11 bases; bases outside gene matches: 12. Germline V CDR1 and CDR2: LNHDA, SQIVND (reference sequence). The CDR3 runs to 16 residues. CDR3 amino acids: CASSIDAAGGPQGQYF. The CDR3 DNA sequence: TGTGCCAGTAGTATAGATGCCGCGGGGGGGCCCCAGGGGCAGTATTTT.

This clone has only one observation. V gene TRBV13 combines with J gene TRBJ2-7, with 9 bases lining up with TRBD2. Unmatched junction bases numbered 12, after V lost 5 bases and J lost 7 bases. CDR1 is PRHDT and CDR2 is FYEKMQ in the germline V gene (reference sequence). This CDR3 is 15 amino acids long. The CDR3 sequence is CASSPPSSGSREQYF. The CDR3 DNA follows: TGTGCCAGCAGCCCCCCGAGTAGCGGGAGCAGGGAGCAGTACTTC.

In nucleotides, the CDR3 is TGTGCCAGCAGCAATGAGGGACTCGCGGAAAACGGGGAAGCTTTCTTT. Its protein is CASSNEGLAENGEAFF. J is TRBJ1-1 and V is TRBV21-1. TRBV21-1 is deemed a pseudogene. CDR3 size: 16 residues.

The chain recombines TRBV7-9 with TRBJ2-5, with D tentatively TRBD1 (5 bases). The CDR3 is 15 residues long. Looked up from germline, CDR1 is SEHNR and CDR2 is FQNEAQ (reference sequence). V lost 5 bases and J 3 bases, leaving 16 bases between the germline ends. The CDR3: CASSPRQGPKETQYF. The CDR3 DNA follows: TGTGCCAGCAGCCCCCGGCAGGGCCCTAAAGAGACCCAGTACTTC.

The chain is built from TRBV9 and TRBJ1-2; D might be TRBD1 (6 bases). There are 14 residues in the CDR3. Trimming left V 6 bases short and J 3 bases short, with 15 bases between. Germline-derived CDR1 and CDR2 are SGDLS and YYNGEE. DNA of the CDR3: TGTGCCAGCACCTCCTGGGGGGGCGACTATGGCTACACCTTC. As protein: CASTSWGGDYGYTF.

This chain joins TRBV6-1 and TRBJ1-4, with D hard to call. This CDR3 region has 15 residues. V dropped 3 bases and J dropped 5 bases, with 13 bases sitting between them. Germline CDR1 reads MNHNS; CDR2 reads SASEGT. CDR3: CASSDRQGGNEKLFF. In DNA, the CDR3 is TGTGCCAGCAGTGACAGGCAAGGAGGGAATGAAAAACTGTTTTTT.

This clone was found a few times. The same CDR3 can be traced to other DNA sequences in this sample. The chain uses TRBV9 and TRBJ2-2; D is uncertain. The CDR3 covers 12 residues. V was pared by 1 base and J by 7 bases, with 5 bases between. Germline assignment: CDR1 SGDLS and CDR2 YYNGEE. In nucleotides, the CDR3 is TGTGCCAGCAGCGTAAGAGGCGGGGAGCTGTTTTTT. This translates into CASSVRGGELFF.

The chain has TRBV7-9 and TRBJ2-7; TRBD1 agrees at 8 bases. CDR1 is SEHNR, CDR2 FQNEAQ, per germline (reference sequence). Trimming cost V 5 bases and J 3 bases; bases outside gene matches: 6. The CDR3 consists of 14 residues. The chain's CDR3 is CASSVPGQDYEQYF. The CDR3 nucleotides are TGTGCCAGCAGCGTGCCGGGACAGGACTACGAGCAGTACTTC. Full variable domain (missing parts from reference TRBV7-9 and TRBJ2-7): DTGVSQNPRHKITKRGQNVTFRCDPISEHNRLYWYRQTLGQGPEFLTYFQNEAQLEKSRLLSDRFSAERPKGSFSTLEIQRTEQGDSAMYLCASSVPGQDYEQYFGPGTRLTVT.

For the CDR3, the DNA is TGTGCCATCAGTGAGCCCTGGACAGGGGTGGACTATGGCTACACCTTC. It yields the protein CAISEPWTGVDYGYTF. The V call is TRBV10-3, the J call TRBJ1-2, with 9 bases that match TRBD1. Germline V gives CDR1 ENHRY, CDR2 SYGVKD. J gave up 3 bases and V 2 bases, and 7 bases lay outside the gene matches. CDR3 size: 16 residues.